One sample yielded the 17 T cell receptor beta chains listed below, sequenced in a study of blood T cell repertoires in COVID-19. Sequencing was performed with immunoSEQ multiplex PCR; in TCRdb, only in-frame clones are kept and a portion is missing. Counted here are 200,000 to 250,000 clones, about 79% occurring once; the ten biggest clones make up 3% to 4%. Material for sequencing was PBMCs or T cells enriched from blood (not recorded which). The receptors were gathered from a woman in her sixties who had recovered from COVID-19.

This chain joins TRBV9 and TRBJ1-2; D perhaps matches TRBD1 (6 bases). Germline values: CDR1 SGDLS, CDR2 YYNGEE. The CDR3 loop spans 14 amino acids. V lost 0 bases and J lost 11, with 17 bases in between. CDR3 nucleotides: TGTGCCAGCAGCGTAGATGCGGAGGACAGTCGGTACACCTTC. Protein sequence: CASSVDAEDSRYTF.

V usage is TRBV5-1 and J usage is TRBJ1-2; D is unclear. The CDR3 has 12 amino acids. The V and J ends lost 0 bases and 7 bases respectively, with 7 bases between them. Per the germline V gene, CDR1 is SGHRS and CDR2 is YFSETQ. The CDR3 is CASSLAGIGYTF. The CDR3 region has the DNA TGCGCCAGCAGCTTGGCGGGAATTGGCTACACCTTC. Filled out from reference TRBV5-1 and TRBJ1-2, the complete variable domain reads KAGVTQTPRYLIKTRGQQVTLSCSPISGHRSVSWYQQTPGQGLQFLFEYFSETQRNKGNFPGRFSGRQFSNSRSEMNVSTLELGDSALYLCASSLAGIGYTFGSGTRLTVV.

The genes are TRBV7-9 and TRBJ2-2, with D maybe TRBD1 (6 bases). Germline values: CDR1 SEHNR, CDR2 FQNEAQ (reference sequence). V was trimmed by 1 base and J by 7 bases, leaving 22 bases between them. CDR3 length: 18 amino acids. The CDR3 loop is CASSLVGTGTVVDGELFF. The CDR3, as DNA: TGTGCCAGCAGCTTAGTGGGAACAGGGACGGTCGTGGACGGGGAGCTGTTTTTT.

The J gene is TRBJ2-7, the V gene TRBV5-6; 9 nucleotides align to TRBD1. CDR1 and CDR2 (germline): SGHDT, YYEEEE. With 2 bases clipped from V and 2 bases from J, the junction kept 2 bases outside the gene matches. This CDR3 contains 14 residues. DNA for the CDR3: TGTGCCAGCAGCTTTTGGGACAGGGCCTACGAGCAGTACTTC. Translating it yields CASSFWDRAYEQYF.

The chain joins TRBV11-2 to TRBJ2-7, with a possible D match to TRBD2 (5 bases). The V gene lost 1 base and the J gene lost 4 bases, with 8 bases spanning the gap. Germline V gene sequence: CDR1 SGHAT, CDR2 FQNNGV. The length of the CDR3 is 13 residues. CDR3 sequence reads: CASSLGGKYEQYF. The CDR3 DNA is TGTGCCAGCAGCTTAGGAGGGAAGTACGAGCAGTACTTC.

The chain uses TRBV25-1 and TRBJ2-3, with a tentative D call TRBD2 (6 bases). The CDR3 totals 15 residues. Germline V gene sequence: CDR1 MGHDK, CDR2 SYGVNS. Trimming removed 6 bases at V and 0 bases at J, with 13 bases between. Here the CDR3 reads CASSAGGVSTDTQYF. The DNA for the CDR3 is TGTGCCAGCAGCGCAGGCGGGGTTAGCACAGATACGCAGTATTTT.

Notes on this clone: The sample has other DNA sequences that encode this CDR3 too. The gene calls are TRBV11-3 and TRBJ2-3, with D tentatively TRBD2 (5 bases). The CDR3 totals 13 residues. Germline values: CDR1 SGHNT, CDR2 YENEEA. The V end was cut by 4 bases, the J end by 1 base, with 6 bases between. This CDR3 reads CASSWGGTDTQYF. The CDR3 DNA sequence: TGTGCCAGCAGCTGGGGAGGCACAGATACGCAGTATTTT.

The V gene is TRBV19, the J gene TRBJ2-1; 7 nucleotides agree with TRBD2. From germline, CDR1 is LNHDA and CDR2 SQIVND (reference sequence). Trimming removed 5 bases from V and 7 bases from J; junction bases left unmatched: 8. CDR3 length equals 14 residues. The CDR3 here is CASSGLAEPNEQFF. CDR3 coding DNA: TGTGCCAGTAGTGGGCTAGCGGAACCTAATGAGCAGTTCTTC.

The chain couples TRBV7-9 to TRBJ2-6; D is undetermined. The CDR3 length is 16 residues. Between the trimmed V and J ends, which lost 8 bases and 0 bases, there was a span of 14 bases. Germline CDR1 is SEHNR and CDR2 is FQNEAQ (reference sequence). The CDR3 loop reads CASGPDSGSGANVLTF. CDR3 DNA: TGTGCCAGCGGGCCTGATTCAGGCTCTGGGGCCAACGTCCTGACTTTC.

This clone occurred many times. This chain joins TRBV20-1 and TRBJ2-2, with D hard to call. The CDR3 sequence is 13 residues long. The germline V gene encodes CDR1 DFQATT and CDR2 SNEGSKA (reference sequence). V shed 3 bases and J shed 1 base, with 6 bases lying between them. This CDR3 is CSASGVNTGELFF. CDR3 DNA sequence: TGCAGTGCTAGTGGCGTGAACACCGGGGAGCTGTTTTTT.

The chain has TRBV19 and TRBJ2-5; possible D gene TRBD1, 6 bases. The CDR3 consists of 15 residues. The germline gives CDR1 LNHDA, CDR2 SQIVND (reference sequence). Trimming left V 4 bases short and J 2 bases short, with 14 bases between. The CDR3 protein is CASSTPGQFQETQYF. DNA of the CDR3: TGTGCCAGTAGTACCCCCGGACAGTTTCAAGAGACCCAGTACTTC. Variable domain in full (rest from reference TRBV19 and TRBJ2-5): DGGITQSPKYLFRKEGQNVTLSCEQNLNHDAMYWYRQDPGQGLRLIYYSQIVNDFQKGDIAEGYSVSREKKESFPLTVTSAQKNPTAFYLCASSTPGQFQETQYFGPGTRLLVL.

The chain recombines TRBV7-2 with TRBJ1-2; D may be TRBD1 (6 bases). CDR1 SGHTA and CDR2 FQGNSA come from the germline V gene. V was shortened by 1 base and J by 7 bases, with 16 bases between the two germline ends. The CDR3 extends over 15 amino acids. CDR3 nucleotide sequence: TGTGCCAGCAGCTTAGTCGGATCAGGGGTCGGTGGCTACACCTTC. This codes for CASSLVGSGVGGYTF.

The rearrangement links TRBV7-9 to TRBJ1-1; no definite D call. The CDR3 sequence is 12 residues long. The V gene lost 11 bases and the J gene lost 1 base, with 11 bases spanning the gap. The V gene's germline CDR1 is SEHNR and CDR2 FQNEAQ (reference sequence). The CDR3 spells CAGQEANTEAFF. In DNA, the CDR3 is TGTGCCGGCCAGGAGGCGAACACTGAAGCTTTCTTT.

V and J are TRBV10-3 and TRBJ2-1; possible D gene TRBD2, 5 bases. The CDR3 totals 15 residues. V dropped 3 bases and J dropped 5 bases, with 14 bases sitting between them. Germline assignment: CDR1 ENHRY and CDR2 SYGVKD. The CDR3 nucleotides are TGTGCCATCAGTGAAGTTGCGGGTACGAACAATGAGCAGTTCTTC. Residues: CAISEVAGTNNEQFF.

This CDR3 reads CASSVGHHQDTQYF. The CDR3 coding sequence is TGTGCCAGCAGCGTAGGACACCATCAAGATACGCAGTATTTT. The chain combines TRBV9 with TRBJ2-3, with unresolved D. V was pared by 0 bases and J by 5 bases, with 10 bases between. Germline CDR1 SGDLS, CDR2 YYNGEE. The CDR3 covers 14 residues.

The chain uses TRBV6-1 and TRBJ2-1; D is uncertain. There are 16 residues in the CDR3. Germline V gives CDR1 MNHNS, CDR2 SASEGT. V lost 0 bases, J lost 0 bases, and 9 bases lay in between. For the CDR3, the DNA is TGTGCCAGCAGTGAAGCGCGAAGTAGCTCCTACAATGAGCAGTTCTTC. This translates into CASSEARSSSYNEQFF.

CDR3 residues: CASSLAGVDYGYTF. CDR3 nucleotide sequence: TGTGCCAGCAGCTTAGCCGGGGTCGACTATGGCTACACCTTC. This rearrangement joins TRBV7-9 to TRBJ1-2; D is ambiguous. This CDR3 spans 14 amino acids. Germline V CDR1 and CDR2: SEHNR, FQNEAQ (reference sequence). V lost 0 bases to trimming and J lost 3 bases, with 8 bases between them. Filled out from reference TRBV7-9 and TRBJ1-2, the complete variable domain reads DTGVSQNPRHKITKRGQNVTFRCDPISEHNRLYWYRQTLGQGPEFLTYFQNEAQLEKSRLLSDRFSAERPKGSFSTLEIQRTEQGDSAMYLCASSLAGVDYGYTFGSGTRLTVV.